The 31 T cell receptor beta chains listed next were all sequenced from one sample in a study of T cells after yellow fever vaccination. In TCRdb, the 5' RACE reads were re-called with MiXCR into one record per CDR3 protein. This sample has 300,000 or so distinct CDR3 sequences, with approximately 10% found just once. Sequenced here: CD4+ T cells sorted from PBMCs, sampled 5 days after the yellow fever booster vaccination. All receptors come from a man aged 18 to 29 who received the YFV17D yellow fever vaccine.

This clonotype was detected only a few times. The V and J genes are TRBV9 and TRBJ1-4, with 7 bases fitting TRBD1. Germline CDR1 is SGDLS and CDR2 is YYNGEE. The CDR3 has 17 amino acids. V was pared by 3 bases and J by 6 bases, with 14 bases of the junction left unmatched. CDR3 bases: TGTGCCAGCAGCGCCTACGCCCCACAGGGGAGATATGAAAAACTGTTTTTT. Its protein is CASSAYAPQGRYEKLFF.

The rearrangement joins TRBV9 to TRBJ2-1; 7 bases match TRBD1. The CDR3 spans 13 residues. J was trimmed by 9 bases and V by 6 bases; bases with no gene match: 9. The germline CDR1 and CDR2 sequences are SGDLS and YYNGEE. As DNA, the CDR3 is TGTGCCAGCACCCGACAGGGCGCGGGTGAGCAGTTCTTC. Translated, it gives CASTRQGAGEQFF.

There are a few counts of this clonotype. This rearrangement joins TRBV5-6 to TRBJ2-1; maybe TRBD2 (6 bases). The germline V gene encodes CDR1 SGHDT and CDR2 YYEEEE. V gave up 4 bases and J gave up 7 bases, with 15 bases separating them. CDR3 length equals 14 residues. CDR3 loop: CASSTGLKGNEQFF. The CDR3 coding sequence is TGTGCCAGCAGCACGGGACTGAAGGGGAATGAGCAGTTCTTC.

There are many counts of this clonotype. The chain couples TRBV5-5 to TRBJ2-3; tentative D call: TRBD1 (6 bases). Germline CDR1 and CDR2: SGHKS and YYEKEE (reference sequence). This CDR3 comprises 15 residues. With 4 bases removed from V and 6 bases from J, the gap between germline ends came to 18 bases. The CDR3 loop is CASSPQGTVGDTQYF. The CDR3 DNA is TGTGCCAGCAGCCCACAGGGCACAGTGGGGGATACGCAGTATTTT.

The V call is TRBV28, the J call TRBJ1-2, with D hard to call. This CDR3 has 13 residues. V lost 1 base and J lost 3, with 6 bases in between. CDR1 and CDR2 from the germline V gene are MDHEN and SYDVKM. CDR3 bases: TGTGCCAGCAGTTTATTCGGTGACTATGGCTACACCTTC. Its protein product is CASSLFGDYGYTF.

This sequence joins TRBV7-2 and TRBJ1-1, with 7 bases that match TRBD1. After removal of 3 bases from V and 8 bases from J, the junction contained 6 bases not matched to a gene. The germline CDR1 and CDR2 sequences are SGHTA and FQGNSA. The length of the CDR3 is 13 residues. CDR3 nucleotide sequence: TGTGCCAGCAGCTTCGGACAGGATCGGGAAGCTTTCTTT. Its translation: CASSFGQDREAFF.

In nucleotides, the CDR3 is TGTGCCAGCAGCTTCTTCCAGGGAGGGGAGACCCAGTACTTC. Translation gives CASSFFQGGETQYF. The rearrangement joins TRBV7-9 to TRBJ2-5, with TRBD2 matching 7 bases. The V gene end was trimmed by 3 bases and the J gene end by 5 bases; junction bases not matched to a gene: 6. From germline, CDR1 is SEHNR and CDR2 FQNEAQ (reference sequence). This CDR3 is built from 14 residues. Supplemented by reference TRBV7-9 and TRBJ2-5, the full variable domain reads DTGVSQNPRHKITKRGQNVTFRCDPISEHNRLYWYRQTLGQGPEFLTYFQNEAQLEKSRLLSDRFSAERPKGSFSTLEIQRTEQGDSAMYLCASSFFQGGETQYFGPGTRLLVL.

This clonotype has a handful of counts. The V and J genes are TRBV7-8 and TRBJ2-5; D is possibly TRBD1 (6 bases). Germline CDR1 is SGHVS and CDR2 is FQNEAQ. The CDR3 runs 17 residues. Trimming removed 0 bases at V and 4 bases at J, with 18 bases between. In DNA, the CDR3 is TGTGCCAGCAGCTTAGCCCTCACAGGGAGCTCGCGAGAGACCCAGTACTTC. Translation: CASSLALTGSSRETQYF. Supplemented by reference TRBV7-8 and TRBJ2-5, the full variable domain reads GAGVSQSPRYKVAKRGQDVALRCDPISGHVSLFWYQQALGQGPEFLTYFQNEAQLDKSGLPSDRFFAERPEGSVSTLKIQRTQQEDSAVYLCASSLALTGSSRETQYFGPGTRLLVL.

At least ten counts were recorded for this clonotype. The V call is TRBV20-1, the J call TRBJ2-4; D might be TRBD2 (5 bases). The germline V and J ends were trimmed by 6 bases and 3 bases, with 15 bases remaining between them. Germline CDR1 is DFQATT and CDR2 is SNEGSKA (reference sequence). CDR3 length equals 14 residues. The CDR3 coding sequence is TGCAGTGCCGCCGACCCGGGGAGCAAAAACATTCAGTACTTC. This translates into CSAADPGSKNIQYF.

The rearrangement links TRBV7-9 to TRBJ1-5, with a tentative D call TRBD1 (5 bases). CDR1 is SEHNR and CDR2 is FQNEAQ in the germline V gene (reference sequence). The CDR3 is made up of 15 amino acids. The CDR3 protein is CANAGKGYSNQPQHF. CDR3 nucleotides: TGTGCTAACGCAGGGAAGGGGTATAGCAATCAGCCCCAGCATTTT.

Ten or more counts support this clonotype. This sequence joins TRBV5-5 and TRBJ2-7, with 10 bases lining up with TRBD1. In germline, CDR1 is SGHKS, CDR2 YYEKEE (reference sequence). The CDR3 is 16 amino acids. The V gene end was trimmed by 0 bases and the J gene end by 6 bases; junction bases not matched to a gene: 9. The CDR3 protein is CASSLAPPGQGSEQYV. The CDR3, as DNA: TGTGCCAGCAGCTTGGCCCCACCGGGACAGGGGTCCGAGCAGTACGTC.

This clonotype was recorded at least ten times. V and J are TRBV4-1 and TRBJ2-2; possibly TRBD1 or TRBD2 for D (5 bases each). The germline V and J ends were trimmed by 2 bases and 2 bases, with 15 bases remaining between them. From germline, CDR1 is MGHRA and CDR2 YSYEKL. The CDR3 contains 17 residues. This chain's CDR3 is CASSQSRDGGNTGELFF. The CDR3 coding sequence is TGCGCCAGCAGCCAATCCCGGGACGGAGGAAACACCGGGGAGCTGTTTTTT.

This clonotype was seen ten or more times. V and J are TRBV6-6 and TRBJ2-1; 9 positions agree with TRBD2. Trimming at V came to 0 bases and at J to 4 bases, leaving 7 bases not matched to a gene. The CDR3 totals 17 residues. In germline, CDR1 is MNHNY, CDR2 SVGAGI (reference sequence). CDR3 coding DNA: TGTGCCAGCAGTTACTCTCCTCCTAGCGGGGTGTACAATGAGCAGTTCTTC. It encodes CASSYSPPSGVYNEQFF.

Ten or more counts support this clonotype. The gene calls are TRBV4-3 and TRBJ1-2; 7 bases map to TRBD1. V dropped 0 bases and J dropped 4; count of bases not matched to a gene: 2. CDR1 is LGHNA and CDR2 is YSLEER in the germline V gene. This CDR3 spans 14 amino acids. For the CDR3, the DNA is TGCGCCAGCAGCCAAGAGACAGGGCCCTATGGCTACACCTTC. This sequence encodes CASSQETGPYGYTF.

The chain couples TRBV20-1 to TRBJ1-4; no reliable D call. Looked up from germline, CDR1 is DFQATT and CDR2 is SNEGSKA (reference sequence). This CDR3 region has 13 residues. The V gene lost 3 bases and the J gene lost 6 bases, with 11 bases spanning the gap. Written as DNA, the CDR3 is TGCAGTGCTAGTTATGGCGGCTATGAAAAACTGTTTTTT. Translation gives CSASYGGYEKLFF.

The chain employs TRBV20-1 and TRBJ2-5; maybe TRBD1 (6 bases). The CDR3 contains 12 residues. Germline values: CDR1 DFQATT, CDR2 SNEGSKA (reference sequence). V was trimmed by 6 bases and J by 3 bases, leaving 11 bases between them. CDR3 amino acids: CSALGDKETQYF. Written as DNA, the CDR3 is TGCAGTGCCCTCGGGGACAAAGAGACCCAGTACTTC.

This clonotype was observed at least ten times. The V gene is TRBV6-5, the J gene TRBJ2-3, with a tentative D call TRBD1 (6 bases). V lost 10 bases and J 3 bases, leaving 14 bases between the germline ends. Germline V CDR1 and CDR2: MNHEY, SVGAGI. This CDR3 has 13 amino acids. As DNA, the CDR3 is TGTGCCACCTGGGGGCCAGGGACAGATACGCAGTATTTT. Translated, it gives CATWGPGTDTQYF.

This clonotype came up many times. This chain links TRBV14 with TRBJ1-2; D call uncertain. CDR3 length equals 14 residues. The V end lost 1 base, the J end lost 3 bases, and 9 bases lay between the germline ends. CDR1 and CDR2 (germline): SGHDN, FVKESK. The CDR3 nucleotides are TGTGCCAGCAGCCAAGGGACCGCAGACTATGGCTACACCTTC. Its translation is CASSQGTADYGYTF.

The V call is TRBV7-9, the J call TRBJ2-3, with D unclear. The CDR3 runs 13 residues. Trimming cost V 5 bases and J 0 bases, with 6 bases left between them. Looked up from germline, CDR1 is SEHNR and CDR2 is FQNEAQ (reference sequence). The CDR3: CASSTSSTDTQYF. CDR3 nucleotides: TGTGCCAGCAGCACATCTAGCACAGATACGCAGTATTTT.

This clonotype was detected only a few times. The CDR3 here is CSASAGNPVNTEAFF. For the CDR3, the DNA is TGCAGTGCTAGCGCGGGGAATCCCGTGAACACTGAAGCTTTCTTT. The genes are TRBV20-1 and TRBJ1-1; D ambiguous. This CDR3 contains 15 residues. Germline CDR1 DFQATT, CDR2 SNEGSKA (reference sequence). The ends were cut back, 3 bases at V and 0 bases at J, with 14 bases in the middle.

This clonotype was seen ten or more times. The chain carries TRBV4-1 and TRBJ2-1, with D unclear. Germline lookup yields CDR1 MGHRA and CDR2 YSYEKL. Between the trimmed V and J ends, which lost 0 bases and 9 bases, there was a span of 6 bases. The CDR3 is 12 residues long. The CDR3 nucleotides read TGCGCCAGCAGCCAAGAGGCCCGTGAGCAGTTCTTC. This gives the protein CASSQEAREQFF.

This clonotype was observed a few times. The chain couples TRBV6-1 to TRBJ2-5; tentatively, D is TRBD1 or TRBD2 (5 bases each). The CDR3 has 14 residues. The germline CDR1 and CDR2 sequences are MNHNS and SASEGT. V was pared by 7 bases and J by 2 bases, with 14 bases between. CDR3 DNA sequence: TGTGCCAGCAAGGGGACGGCTATTCAAGAGACCCAGTACTTC. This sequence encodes CASKGTAIQETQYF.

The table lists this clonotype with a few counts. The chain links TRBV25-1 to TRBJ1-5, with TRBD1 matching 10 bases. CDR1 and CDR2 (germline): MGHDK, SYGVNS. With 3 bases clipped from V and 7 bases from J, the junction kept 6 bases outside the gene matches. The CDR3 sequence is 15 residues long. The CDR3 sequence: CASSDPGTGDQPQHF. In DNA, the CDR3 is TGTGCCAGCAGTGATCCCGGGACAGGGGACCAGCCCCAGCATTTT.

CDR3 bases: TGCGCCAGCAGCTCCGGGACTAGCGGGGGGGCTGAGGAGCAGTTCTTC. It translates to CASSSGTSGGAEEQFF. The chain couples TRBV5-1 to TRBJ2-1; TRBD2 matches at 16 bases. The germline V gene has CDR1 SGHRS and CDR2 YFSETQ. V dropped 3 bases and J dropped 10; count of bases not matched to a gene: 7. The length of the CDR3 is 16 residues.

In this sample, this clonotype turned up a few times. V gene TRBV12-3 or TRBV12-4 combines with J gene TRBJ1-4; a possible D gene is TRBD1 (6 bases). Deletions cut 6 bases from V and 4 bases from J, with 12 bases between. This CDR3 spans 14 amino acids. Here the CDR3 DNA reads TGTGCCAGCAGCCCGACAGGCTTTAATGAAAAACTGTTTTTT. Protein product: CASSPTGFNEKLFF.

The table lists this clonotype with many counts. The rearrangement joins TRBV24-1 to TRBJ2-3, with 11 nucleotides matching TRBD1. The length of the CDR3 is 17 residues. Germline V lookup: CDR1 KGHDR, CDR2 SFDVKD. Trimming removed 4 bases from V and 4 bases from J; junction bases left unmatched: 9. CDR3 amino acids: CATSDTGQGAASDTQYF. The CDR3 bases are TGTGCCACCAGTGACACCGGACAGGGGGCGGCTTCAGATACGCAGTATTTT.

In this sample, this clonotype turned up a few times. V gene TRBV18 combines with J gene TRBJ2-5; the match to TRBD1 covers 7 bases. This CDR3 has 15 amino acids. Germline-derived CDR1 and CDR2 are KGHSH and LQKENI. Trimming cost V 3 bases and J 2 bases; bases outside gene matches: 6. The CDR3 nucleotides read TGTGCCAGCTCACCTTTCCGGACAGGTCAAGAGACCCAGTACTTC. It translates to CASSPFRTGQETQYF.

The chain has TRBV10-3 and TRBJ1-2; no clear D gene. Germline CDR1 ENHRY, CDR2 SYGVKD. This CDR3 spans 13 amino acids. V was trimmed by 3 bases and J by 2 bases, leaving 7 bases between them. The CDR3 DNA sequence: TGTGCCATCAGTGACGAGGAAAACTATGGCTACACCTTC. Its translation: CAISDEENYGYTF.

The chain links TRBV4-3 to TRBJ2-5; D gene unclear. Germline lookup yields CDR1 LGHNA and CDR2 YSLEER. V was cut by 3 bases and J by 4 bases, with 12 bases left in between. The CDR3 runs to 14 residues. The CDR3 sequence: CASSHAIERETQYF. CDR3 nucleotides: TGCGCCAGCAGCCATGCCATAGAGCGAGAGACCCAGTACTTC.

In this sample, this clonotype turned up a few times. For the CDR3, the DNA is TGTGCCATCACCGTGGAATTGAACACTGAAGCTTTCTTT. Protein product: CAITVELNTEAFF. This chain joins TRBV10-3 and TRBJ1-1, with D uncertain. The germline V gene encodes CDR1 ENHRY and CDR2 SYGVKD. This CDR3 spans 13 amino acids. Trimming took 7 bases from V and 0 from J, leaving 9 bases between them.

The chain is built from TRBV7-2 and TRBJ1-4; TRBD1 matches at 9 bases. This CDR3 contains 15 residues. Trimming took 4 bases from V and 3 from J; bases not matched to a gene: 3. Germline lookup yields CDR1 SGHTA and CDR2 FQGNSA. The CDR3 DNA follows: TGTGCCAGCAGCTCCCGACAGGGGGCTAATGAAAAACTGTTTTTT. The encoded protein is CASSSRQGANEKLFF.